The 5 T cell receptor beta chains listed next were all sequenced from one sample in a study of T cell responses to AZD1222 COVID-19 vaccine. Only in-frame clones appear in the TCRdb table, and some are missing; sequencing was by immunoSEQ multiplex PCR. This table has more than 140,000 clones, 88% appearing once. Material: peripheral blood, obtained on day 0 of AZD1222 vaccination. The receptors come from an adult in good health.

V is TRBV28 and J is TRBJ2-6; D might be TRBD1 (6 bases). Between the trimmed V and J ends, which lost 6 bases and 1 base, there was a span of 16 bases. CDR3 length: 17 amino acids. Per the germline V gene, CDR1 is MDHEN and CDR2 is SYDVKM. CDR3 protein: CASSPTGPVSGANVLTF. As DNA, the CDR3 is TGTGCCAGCAGCCCGACAGGCCCCGTATCTGGGGCCAACGTCCTGACTTTC.

This chain links TRBV9 with TRBJ2-1; possibly TRBD1 or TRBD2 for D (5 bases each). Germline-derived CDR1 and CDR2 are SGDLS and YYNGEE. Between the trimmed V and J ends, which lost 4 bases and 0 bases, there was a span of 14 bases. This CDR3 has 16 residues. CDR3 protein: CASSRGVMSSYNEQFF. The CDR3 DNA is TGTGCCAGCAGCCGAGGGGTGATGAGCTCCTACAATGAGCAGTTCTTC.

The V gene is TRBV27, the J gene TRBJ1-2; tentative D call: TRBD1 (6 bases). This CDR3 is 16 amino acids long. Germline V gives CDR1 MNHEY, CDR2 SMNVEV (reference sequence). V was trimmed by 6 bases and J by 2 bases, leaving 19 bases between them. CDR3 DNA sequence: TGTGCCAGCAGAAGCGGAACAGGGCAGAGGAACTATGGCTACACCTTC. Its translation is CASRSGTGQRNYGYTF.

This chain links TRBV28 with TRBJ2-5; TRBD1 aligns across 8 bases. The CDR3 contains 14 residues. Looked up from germline, CDR1 is MDHEN and CDR2 is SYDVKM. The V gene end was trimmed by 4 bases and the J gene end by 4 bases; junction bases not matched to a gene: 5. CDR3 nucleotide sequence: TGTGCCAGCAGTTCACCGACAGGGGCAGAGACCCAGTACTTC. Its protein product is CASSSPTGAETQYF.

The rearrangement joins TRBV29-1 to TRBJ2-1; TRBD2 is a possible D gene (6 bases). Germline assignment: CDR1 SQVTM and CDR2 ANQGSEA. The CDR3 is made up of 14 amino acids. The V gene lost 4 bases and the J gene lost 9 bases, with 19 bases spanning the gap. The CDR3: CSVGGAKPGGEQFF. CDR3 bases: TGCAGCGTTGGGGGCGCTAAACCCGGGGGTGAGCAGTTCTTC.